This entry concerns a single TCR beta chain. Its antigen is not known. Germline lookup yields CDR1 LNHNV and CDR2 YYDKDF (reference sequence). This CDR3 contains 16 residues. V lost 0 bases and J lost 0, with 9 bases in between. TCRdb's table, derived via immunoSEQ multiplex PCR, lists solely in-frame clones and lacks some. Of 2,500 to 3,500 clones listed, about 88% were seen once; the top ten hold roughly 0.9%. The data are from a study of neoadjuvant nivolumab and ipilimumab in lung cancer. Broader study findings: TCR clonality did not significantly correlate with pathologic tumor regression.

The material sequenced was tumor tissue, taken after neoadjuvant nivolumab, alone or with ipilimumab, at or shortly before surgery. The chain employs TRBV15 and TRBJ1-3; D may be TRBD1 (5 bases). The receptor was derived from an adult with non-small cell lung cancer. CDR3 coding DNA: TGTGCCACCAGCAGAGACCAGGGATTCTCTGGAAACACCATATATTTT. Amino acids: CATSRDQGFSGNTIYF.